This T cell receptor beta chain is drawn from a study of CD8 T cells in Susac syndrome (dated by TCRdb to the late 2010s). Regarding the complete study: Among the sequenced Susac syndrome patients, about six had clinically active disease and about 8 were in clinical remission. At the time of blood withdrawal, Susac syndrome patients were either therapy-naive, taking corticosteroids (with some also receiving IVIg), or on IVIg alone. The study used repertoire sequencing to test whether antigen drove CD8+ T cell activation and differentiation in Susac syndrome. Study-wide findings and limitations: In patients with Susac syndrome, the CD4+ T cell repertoire showed no detectable clonal expansion. The TCR sequencing and HLA analysis was acknowledged to have included a relatively small number of individuals.

RNA was extracted using the RNeasy kit, and roughly 0.5 to 1 ug of the RNA was reverse transcribed with random hexamers. TCR beta CDR3 regions were amplified with the immunoSEQ multiplex PCR assay covering 54 Vbeta and 13 Jbeta segments. To correct PCR amplification bias, a synthetic template baseline was used for both primer optimization and computational correction. Under the source paper's analysis protocol: Reads were annotated to V, D and J genes per IMGT and analyzed with immunoSEQ Analyzer, keeping only productive sequences. Clonality was calculated as one minus the Shannon entropy normalized by log2 of the number of productive unique sequences. Public and private clones were assessed among the 100 most prevalent clones of each patient and control. Clones were defined as Susac-specific when absent from the healthy and MS cohorts, from approximately 970 published viral clones and from other ImmuneACCESS disease sequences. TCRdb took the public reads, trimmed them with fastp at Q25, ran MiXCR for clone calling and kept in-frame beta chains. Rows with a matching CDR3 protein are joined into one entry that keeps the most common DNA and genes. TCRdb assigned the V and J calls; the authors' analysis was not used. Here the sample has about 150,000 distinct CDR3 sequences; 85% to 95% occur a single time. The ten largest clones add up to about 0.17% of the sample.

The germline V gene sets CDR1 to SGDLS and CDR2 to YYNGEE. The CDR3 numbers 16 residues from cysteine through phenylalanine. The entry retains the CDR3 DNA only, 48 bases that are in frame from base 1. V is shortened by 0 bases, J by 4 bases, and the region joining them spans 15 bases. High-throughput TCR beta sequencing profiled peripheral blood CD8+ and CD4+ T cells from healthy donors, Susac syndrome patients and multiple sclerosis patients. Susac syndrome patients met recently defined diagnostic criteria for definite or probable disease. Bulk CD8+ and CD4+ T cells were purified by magnetic negative isolation, while CD8+ TEMRA cells were enriched using FACS. Blood was drawn into EDTA tubes, processed within 24 hours, and PBMCs were isolated by density gradient centrifugation. PBMCs intended for TCR sequencing were frozen in liquid nitrogen and were later thawed in a 37 degrees C water bath. A purity of at least 90% was achieved for sorted or isolated CD4+, CD8+ and CD8+ TEMRA cells.

Points on this clonotype: Which antigen it targets is not known. Base qualities are missing; no much larger clone stands one base away.

Sequencing input: CD4+ T cells from PBMCs. This sequence uses TRBV9 and TRBJ2-3; TRBD1 is perhaps the D gene, given 6 matching bases. This TCR derives from a human donor with Susac syndrome. The CDR3 here reads CASSVVGTKGADTQYF. The DNA is as follows: TGTGCCAGCAGCGTAGTAGGGACAAAGGGTGCAGATACGCAGTATTTT.